A single T cell receptor (beta chain) is shown here with its context. No antigen is known for it. The data were taken from a study of cytomegalovirus exposure and HLA in healthy donors. Study-level results: Reportedly, fewer N-insertions than the roughly 700-donor mean appeared in an Asian-associated ancestry cluster in a later analysis. Researchers reported that a few CMV-associated chains were confirmed in vitro as CMV antigen-specific.

The PCR contained 60 Vbeta and 13 Jbeta primers. Under the authors' procedure: Approximately 86 million unique TCR beta chains, roughly 10 million shared, were counted in a later analysis. Data came from immunoSEQ multiplex PCR; TCRdb stores just in-frame clones and leaves some out. The DNA was the basis for D and trimming; V, J and clone size are from that table. The sample has around 110,000 clones; roughly 80% are singletons. V was pared by 4 bases and J by 1 base, with 13 bases between. Germline loops: CDR1 MNHEY, CDR2 SMNVEV (reference sequence). CDR3 length: 15 residues. This receptor was identified in a man between 60 and 75 years old in good health and CMV-seronegative. The V and J genes are TRBV27 and TRBJ1-1; possible D gene TRBD1, 5 bases. The specimen was PBMCs. The CDR3 region is CASSSRQKQNTEAFF. CDR3 DNA sequence: TGTGCCAGCAGTTCCCGACAGAAACAGAACACTGAAGCTTTCTTT.